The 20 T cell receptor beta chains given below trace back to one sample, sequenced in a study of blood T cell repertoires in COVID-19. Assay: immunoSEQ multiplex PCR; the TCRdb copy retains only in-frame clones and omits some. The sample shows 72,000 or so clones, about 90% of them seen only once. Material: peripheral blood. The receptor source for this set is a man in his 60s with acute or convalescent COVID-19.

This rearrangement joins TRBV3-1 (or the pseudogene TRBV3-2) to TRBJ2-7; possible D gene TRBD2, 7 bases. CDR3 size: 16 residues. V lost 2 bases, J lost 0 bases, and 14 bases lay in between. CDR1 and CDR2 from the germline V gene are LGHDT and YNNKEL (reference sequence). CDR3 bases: TGTGCCAGCAGCCAAAGTGGGGGGGGCAACTCCTACGAGCAGTACTTC. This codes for CASSQSGGGNSYEQYF.

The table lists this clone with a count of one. This CDR3 is CASSLWASTEAFF. Written as DNA, the CDR3 is TGTGCCAGCAGCTTATGGGCGAGCACTGAAGCTTTCTTT. This chain uses TRBV7-9 with TRBJ1-1; D call uncertain. The CDR3 totals 13 residues. CDR1 SEHNR and CDR2 FQNEAQ come from the germline V gene (reference sequence). The V gene lost 2 bases and the J gene lost 4 bases, with 8 bases spanning the gap.

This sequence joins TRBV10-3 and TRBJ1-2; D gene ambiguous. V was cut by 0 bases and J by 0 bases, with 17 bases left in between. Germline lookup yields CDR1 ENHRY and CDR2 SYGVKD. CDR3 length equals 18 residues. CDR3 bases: TGTGCCATCAGTGAGTCACCGGGGATAGTCTACACTAACTATGGCTACACCTTC. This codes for CAISESPGIVYTNYGYTF.

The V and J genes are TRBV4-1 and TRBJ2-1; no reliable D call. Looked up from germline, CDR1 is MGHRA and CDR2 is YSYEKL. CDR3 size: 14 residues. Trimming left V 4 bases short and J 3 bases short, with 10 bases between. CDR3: CASSPADIYNEQFF. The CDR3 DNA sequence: TGCGCCAGCAGCCCCGCTGACATCTACAATGAGCAGTTCTTC.

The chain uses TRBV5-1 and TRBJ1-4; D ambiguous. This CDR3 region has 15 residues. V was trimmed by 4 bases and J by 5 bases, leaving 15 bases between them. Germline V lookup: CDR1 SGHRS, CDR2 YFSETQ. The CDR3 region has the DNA TGCGCCAGCAGCATAGTGGGCGGGCCGAATGAAAAACTGTTTTTT. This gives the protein CASSIVGGPNEKLFF.

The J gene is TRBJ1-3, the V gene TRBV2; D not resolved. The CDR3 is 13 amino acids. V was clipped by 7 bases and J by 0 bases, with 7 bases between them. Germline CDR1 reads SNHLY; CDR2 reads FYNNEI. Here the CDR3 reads CASKPNSGNTIYF. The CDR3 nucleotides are TGTGCCAGCAAGCCGAACTCTGGAAACACCATATATTTT.

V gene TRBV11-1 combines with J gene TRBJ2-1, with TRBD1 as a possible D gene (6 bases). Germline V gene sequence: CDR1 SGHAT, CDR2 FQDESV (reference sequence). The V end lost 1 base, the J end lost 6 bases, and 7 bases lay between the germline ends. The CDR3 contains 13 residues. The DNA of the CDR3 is TGTGCCAGCAGCTTAGACAGGGTCAATGAGCAGTTCTTC. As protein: CASSLDRVNEQFF.

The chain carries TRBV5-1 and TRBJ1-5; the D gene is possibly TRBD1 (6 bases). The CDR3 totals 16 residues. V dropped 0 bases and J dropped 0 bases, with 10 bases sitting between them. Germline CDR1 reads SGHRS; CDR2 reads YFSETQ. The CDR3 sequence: CASSLAGVDSNQPQHF. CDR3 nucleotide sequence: TGCGCCAGCAGCTTGGCAGGGGTTGATAGCAATCAGCCCCAGCATTTT. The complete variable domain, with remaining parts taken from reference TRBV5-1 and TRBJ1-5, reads KAGVTQTPRYLIKTRGQQVTLSCSPISGHRSVSWYQQTPGQGLQFLFEYFSETQRNKGNFPGRFSGRQFSNSRSEMNVSTLELGDSALYLCASSLAGVDSNQPQHFGDGTRLSIL.

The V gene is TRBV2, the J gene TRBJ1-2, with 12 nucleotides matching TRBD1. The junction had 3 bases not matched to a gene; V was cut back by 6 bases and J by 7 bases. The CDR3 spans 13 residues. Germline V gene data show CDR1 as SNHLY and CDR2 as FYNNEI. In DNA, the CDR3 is TGTGCCAGCAGGTTGGGACAGGGGGCTGGCTACACCTTC. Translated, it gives CASRLGQGAGYTF.

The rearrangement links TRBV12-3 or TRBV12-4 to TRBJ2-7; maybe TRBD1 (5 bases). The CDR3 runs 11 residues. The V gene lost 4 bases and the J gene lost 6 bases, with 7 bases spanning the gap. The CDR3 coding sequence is TGTGCCAGCAGTTACAGGAGCGAGCAGTACTTC. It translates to CASSYRSEQYF.

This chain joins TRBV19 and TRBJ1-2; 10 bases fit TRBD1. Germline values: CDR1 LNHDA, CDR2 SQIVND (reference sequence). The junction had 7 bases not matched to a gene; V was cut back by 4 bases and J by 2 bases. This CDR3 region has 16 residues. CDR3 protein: CASSNRDRGSNYGYTF. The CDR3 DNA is TGTGCCAGTAGTAATCGGGACAGGGGCTCGAACTATGGCTACACCTTC.

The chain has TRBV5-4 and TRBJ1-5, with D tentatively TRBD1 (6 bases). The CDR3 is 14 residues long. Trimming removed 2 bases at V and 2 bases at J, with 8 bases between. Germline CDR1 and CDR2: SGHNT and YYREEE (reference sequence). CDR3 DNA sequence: TGTGCCAGCAGCTTTGCAGGGGGCAATCAGCCCCAGCATTTT. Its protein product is CASSFAGGNQPQHF.

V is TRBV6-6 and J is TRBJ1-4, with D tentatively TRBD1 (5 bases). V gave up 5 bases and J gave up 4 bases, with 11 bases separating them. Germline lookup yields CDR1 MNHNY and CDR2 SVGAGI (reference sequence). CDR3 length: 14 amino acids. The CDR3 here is CASSQRQFNEKLFF. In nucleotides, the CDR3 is TGTGCCAGCAGTCAAAGACAGTTTAATGAAAAACTGTTTTTT.

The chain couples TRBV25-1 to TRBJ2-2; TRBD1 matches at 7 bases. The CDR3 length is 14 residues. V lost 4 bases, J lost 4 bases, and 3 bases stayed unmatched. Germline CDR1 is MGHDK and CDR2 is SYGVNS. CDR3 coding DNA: TGTGCCAGCAGTGTGGCAGGGGGCACCGGGGAGCTGTTTTTT. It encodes CASSVAGGTGELFF. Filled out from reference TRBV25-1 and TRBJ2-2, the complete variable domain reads EADIYQTPRYLVIGTGKKITLECSQTMGHDKMYWYQQDPGMELHLIHYSYGVNSTEKGDLSSESTVSRIRTEHFPLTLESARPSHTSQYLCASSVAGGTGELFFGEGSRLTVL.

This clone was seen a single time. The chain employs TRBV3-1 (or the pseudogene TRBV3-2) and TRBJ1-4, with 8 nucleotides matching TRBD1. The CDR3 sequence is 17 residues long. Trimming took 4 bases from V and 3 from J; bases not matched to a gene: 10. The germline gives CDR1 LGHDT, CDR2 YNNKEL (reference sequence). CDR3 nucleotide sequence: TGTGCCAGCAGCCCCCCCGGGACAGGCCCGGCTAATGAAAAACTGTTTTTT. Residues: CASSPPGTGPANEKLFF.

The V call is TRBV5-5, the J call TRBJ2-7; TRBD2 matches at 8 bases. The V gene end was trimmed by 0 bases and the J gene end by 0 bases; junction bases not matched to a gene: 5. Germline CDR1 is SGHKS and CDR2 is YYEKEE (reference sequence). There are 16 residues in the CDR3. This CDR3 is CASSLGIAGPSYEQYF. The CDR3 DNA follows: TGTGCCAGCAGCTTGGGGATAGCGGGGCCCTCCTACGAGCAGTACTTC.

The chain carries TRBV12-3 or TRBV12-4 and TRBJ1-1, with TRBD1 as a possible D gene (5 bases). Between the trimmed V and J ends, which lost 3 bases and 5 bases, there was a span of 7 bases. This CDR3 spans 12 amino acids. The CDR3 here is CASSLGLTEAFF. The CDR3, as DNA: TGTGCCAGCAGTTTGGGGCTGACTGAAGCTTTCTTT.

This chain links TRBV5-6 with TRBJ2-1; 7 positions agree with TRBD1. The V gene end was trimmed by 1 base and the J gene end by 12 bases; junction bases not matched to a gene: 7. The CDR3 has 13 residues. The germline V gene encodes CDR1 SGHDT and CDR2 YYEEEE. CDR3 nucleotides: TGTGCCAGCAGCTTGCTCGAAGGGGGCAGGCAGTTCTTC. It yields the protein CASSLLEGGRQFF.

The CDR3 coding sequence is TGTGCCAGCAGCTTAATTGGACAGCCCCAATCGAACACTGAAGCTTTCTTT. Its protein product is CASSLIGQPQSNTEAFF. V usage is TRBV7-9 and J usage is TRBJ1-1, with a weak D call TRBD1 (6 bases). The V gene's germline CDR1 is SEHNR and CDR2 FQNEAQ (reference sequence). The CDR3 is made up of 17 amino acids. Trimming pared 2 bases from V and 1 base from J, leaving 17 bases between. Using reference TRBV7-9 and TRBJ1-1 for the parts outside the CDR3, the full variable domain is DTGVSQNPRHKITKRGQNVTFRCDPISEHNRLYWYRQTLGQGPEFLTYFQNEAQLEKSRLLSDRFSAERPKGSFSTLEIQRTEQGDSAMYLCASSLIGQPQSNTEAFFGQGTRLTVV.

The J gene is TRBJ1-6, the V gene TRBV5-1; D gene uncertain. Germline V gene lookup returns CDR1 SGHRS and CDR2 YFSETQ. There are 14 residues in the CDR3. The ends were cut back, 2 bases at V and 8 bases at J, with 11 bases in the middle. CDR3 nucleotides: TGCGCCAGCAGCTTCACTCGGAGGGATTCACCCCTCCACTTT. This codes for CASSFTRRDSPLHF.